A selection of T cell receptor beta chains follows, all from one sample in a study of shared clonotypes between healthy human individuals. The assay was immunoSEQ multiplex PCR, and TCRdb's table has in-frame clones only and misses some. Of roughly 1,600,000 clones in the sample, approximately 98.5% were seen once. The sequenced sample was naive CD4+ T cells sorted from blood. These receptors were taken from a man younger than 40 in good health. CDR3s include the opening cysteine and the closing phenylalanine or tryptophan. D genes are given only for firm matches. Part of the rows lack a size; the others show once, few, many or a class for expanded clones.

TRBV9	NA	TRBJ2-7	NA	TGTGCCAGCAGCGGACCATCAACAGGTGCCCCCTACGAGCAGTACTTC	CASSGPSTGAPYEQYF
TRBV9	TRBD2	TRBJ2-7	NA	TGTGCCAGCAGCCTAGAGAGCGGGAGTTTTTACGAGCAGTACTTC	CASSLESGSFYEQYF
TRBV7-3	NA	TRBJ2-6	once	TGTGCCAGCAGCTTATCTATATCTTCTGGGGCCAACGTCCTGACTTTC	CASSLSISSGANVLTF
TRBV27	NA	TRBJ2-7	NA	TGTGCCAGCAGTTTAATCGGGACACCCTACGAGCAGTACTTC	CASSLIGTPYEQYF
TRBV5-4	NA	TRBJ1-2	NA	TGTGCCAGCACCCGGAGGGGAGGGCAGAATAACTATGGCTACACCTTC	CASTRRGGQNNYGYTF
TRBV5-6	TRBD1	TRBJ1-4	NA	TGTGCCAGCAGCTTCAGTGTAGGACAGGCAACTAATGAAAAACTGTTTTTT	CASSFSVGQATNEKLFF
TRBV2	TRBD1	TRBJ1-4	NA	TGTGCCAGCAGGGTTACAGGGGTCGCAACTAATGAAAAACTGTTTTTT	CASRVTGVATNEKLFF
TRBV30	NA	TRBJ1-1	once	TGTGCCTGGAGTTCGGGGGTGAACACTGAAGCTTTCTTT	CAWSSGVNTEAFF
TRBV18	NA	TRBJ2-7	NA	TGTGCCAGCTCACCCCGCGCACGAACAGGTTACGAGCAGTACTTC	CASSPRARTGYEQYF
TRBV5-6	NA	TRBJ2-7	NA	TGTGCCAGCAGCACCAGGACAGCGCTCAGTGAGCAGTACTTC	CASSTRTALSEQYF
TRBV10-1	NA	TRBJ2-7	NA	TGCGCCAGCAGTGAGGGGCCATCCTACGAGCAGTACTTC	CASSEGPSYEQYF
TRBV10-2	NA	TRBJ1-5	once	TGCGCCAGCGCTAATCCCCTCGGCCAGGGTGGGCAGCCCCAGCATTTT	CASANPLGQGGQPQHF
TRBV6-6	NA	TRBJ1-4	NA	TGTGCCAGCAGCCCGGGGGAGGGACCTATTATGAAAAAACTGTTTTTT	CASSPGEGPIMKKLFF
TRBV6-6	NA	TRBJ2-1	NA	TGTGCCAGCAGTTACTCGAGAGGAAATGAGCAGTTCTTC	CASSYSRGNEQFF
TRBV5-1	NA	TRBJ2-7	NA	TGCGCCAGCAGCTTGGGCGGGAACTCCTACGAGCAGTACTTC	CASSLGGNSYEQYF
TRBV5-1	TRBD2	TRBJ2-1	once	TGCGCCAGCAGCCCCGGACTAGCAAGCTACAATGAGCAGTTCTTC	CASSPGLASYNEQFF
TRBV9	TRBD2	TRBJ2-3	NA	TGTGCCAGCAGCGCTAGCGGACTTAACACAGATACGCAGTATTTT	CASSASGLNTDTQYF
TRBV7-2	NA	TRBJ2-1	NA	TGTGCCAGCAGTTTTTCCCCGGCGGCCTACAATGAGCAGTTCTTC	CASSFSPAAYNEQFF
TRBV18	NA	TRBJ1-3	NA	TGTGCCAGCTCGGAGGGACTCGGAAACACCATATATTTT	CASSEGLGNTIYF
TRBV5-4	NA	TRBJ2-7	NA	TGTGCCAGCAGCTTGGCTAGGACAGTCGGCGAGCAGTACTTC	CASSLARTVGEQYF
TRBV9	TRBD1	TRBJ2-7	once	TGTGCCAGCAGCGTGGGGACAGAGACTTACGAGCAGTACTTC	CASSVGTETYEQYF
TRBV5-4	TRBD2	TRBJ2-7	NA	TGTGCCAGCAGCTCTCCCGGGACTAGCGGGAGTCCCTACGAGCAGTACTTC	CASSSPGTSGSPYEQYF